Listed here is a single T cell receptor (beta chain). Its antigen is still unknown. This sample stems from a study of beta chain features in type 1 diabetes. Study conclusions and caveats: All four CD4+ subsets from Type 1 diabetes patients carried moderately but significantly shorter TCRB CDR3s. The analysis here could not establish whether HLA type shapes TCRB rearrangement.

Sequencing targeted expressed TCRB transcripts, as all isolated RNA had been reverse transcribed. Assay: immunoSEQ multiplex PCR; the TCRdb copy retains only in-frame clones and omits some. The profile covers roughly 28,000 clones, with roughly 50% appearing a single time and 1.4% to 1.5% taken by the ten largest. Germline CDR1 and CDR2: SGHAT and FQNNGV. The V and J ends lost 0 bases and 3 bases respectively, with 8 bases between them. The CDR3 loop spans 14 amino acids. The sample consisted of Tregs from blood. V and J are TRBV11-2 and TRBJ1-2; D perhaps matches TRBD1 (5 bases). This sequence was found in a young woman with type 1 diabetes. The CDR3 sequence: CASSLDRVDYGYTF. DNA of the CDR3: TGTGCCAGCAGCTTAGACAGGGTAGACTATGGCTACACCTTC.